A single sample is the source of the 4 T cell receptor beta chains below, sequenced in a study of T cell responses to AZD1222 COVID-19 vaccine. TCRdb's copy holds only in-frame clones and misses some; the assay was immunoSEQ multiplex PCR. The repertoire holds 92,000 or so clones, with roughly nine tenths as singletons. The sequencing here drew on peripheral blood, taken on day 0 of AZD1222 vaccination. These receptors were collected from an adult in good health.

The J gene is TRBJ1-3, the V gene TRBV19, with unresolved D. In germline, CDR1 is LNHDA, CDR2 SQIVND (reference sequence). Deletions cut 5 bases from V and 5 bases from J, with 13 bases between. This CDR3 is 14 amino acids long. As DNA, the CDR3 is TGTGCCAGTAGTCAATTCACAGTCAGAAACACCATATATTTT. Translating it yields CASSQFTVRNTIYF.

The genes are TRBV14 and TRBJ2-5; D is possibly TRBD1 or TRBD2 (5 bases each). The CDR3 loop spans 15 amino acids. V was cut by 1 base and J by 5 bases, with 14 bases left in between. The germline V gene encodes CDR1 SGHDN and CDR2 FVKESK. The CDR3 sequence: CASSQVLAREETQYF. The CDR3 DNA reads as TGTGCCAGCAGCCAAGTTCTAGCCAGGGAGGAGACCCAGTACTTC.

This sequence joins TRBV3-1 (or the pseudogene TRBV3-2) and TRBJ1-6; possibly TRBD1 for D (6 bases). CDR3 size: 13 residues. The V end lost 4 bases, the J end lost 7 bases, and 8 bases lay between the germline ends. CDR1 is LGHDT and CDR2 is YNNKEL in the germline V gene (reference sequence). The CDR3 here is CASSPTGNSPLHF. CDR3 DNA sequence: TGTGCCAGCAGCCCTACAGGGAATTCACCCCTCCACTTT.

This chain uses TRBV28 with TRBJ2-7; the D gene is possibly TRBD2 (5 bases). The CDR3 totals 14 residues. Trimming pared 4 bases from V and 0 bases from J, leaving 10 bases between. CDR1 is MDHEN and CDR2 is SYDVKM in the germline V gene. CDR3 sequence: CASSSPGTSYEQYF. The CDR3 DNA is TGTGCCAGCAGTTCCCCGGGAACCTCCTACGAGCAGTACTTC.